Listed below are T cell receptor beta chains from one sample, sequenced in a study of graft-versus-host responses after intestinal transplantation. No antigen has been assigned to these receptors. The method was immunoSEQ multiplex PCR; TCRdb's version includes in-frame clones alone and lacks a portion of them. The sample has 85,000 to 100,000 clones, approximately 90% seen once. Sample: unstimulated CD4+ T cells sorted from spleen or lymph node cells, taken before intestinal transplant. The receptors were gathered from a human donor who received an intestinal transplant. Both conserved end residues are part of each CDR3. A D gene is named only where the DNA matches it firmly. Some rows have no size entry. The others give once, few or many, or a class for an expanded clone.

J gene: TRBJ2-7
V gene: TRBV5-1
D gene: -
clone size: -
CDR3 DNA: TGCGCCAGCAGTGAGTACAGCTACGAGCAGTACTTC
CDR3 protein: CASSEYSYEQYF

J gene: TRBJ2-1
V gene: TRBV5-4
D gene: -
clone size: -
CDR3 DNA: TGTGCCAGCAGCGGGAGTAGCGGATCCTACAATGAGCAGTTCTTC
CDR3 protein: CASSGSSGSYNEQFF

J gene: TRBJ1-2
V gene: TRBV6-1
D gene: -
clone size: few
CDR3 DNA: TGTGCCAGCAGTGAGCAGGGCCTCGATGGCTACACCTTC
CDR3 protein: CASSEQGLDGYTF

J gene: TRBJ2-1
V gene: TRBV19
D gene: TRBD2
clone size: -
CDR3 DNA: TGTGCCAGTAGTAGCGGGAGTTGGTCCTACAATGAGCAGTTCTTC
CDR3 protein: CASSSGSWSYNEQFF

J gene: TRBJ1-5
V gene: TRBV7-2
D gene: TRBD1
clone size: -
CDR3 DNA: TGTGCCAGCAGCTTGGGACAGCCCGGGCAGCCCCAGCATTTT
CDR3 protein: CASSLGQPGQPQHF

J gene: TRBJ2-7
V gene: TRBV4-1
D gene: TRBD2
clone size: once
CDR3 DNA: TGCGCCAGCAGCCGGACTAGCGGGACCTCCTACGAGCAGTACTTC
CDR3 protein: CASSRTSGTSYEQYF

J gene: TRBJ2-1
V gene: TRBV2
D gene: TRBD1
clone size: -
CDR3 DNA: TGTGCCACAGCCCCGGGACAGGTCCACAATGAGCAGTTCTTC
CDR3 protein: CATAPGQVHNEQFF

J gene: TRBJ1-4
V gene: TRBV28
D gene: -
clone size: -
CDR3 DNA: TGTGCCAGCATAGGGGTCTTGATGTGGACTAATGAAAAACTGTTTTTT
CDR3 protein: CASIGVLMWTNEKLFF

J gene: TRBJ2-7
V gene: TRBV6-5
D gene: -
clone size: -
CDR3 DNA: TGTGCCAGCAGTTACTCGGGGGGTGGCTACGAGCAGTACTTC
CDR3 protein: CASSYSGGGYEQYF

J gene: TRBJ2-1
V gene: TRBV14
D gene: -
clone size: -
CDR3 DNA: TGTGCCAGCAGCCAGGGGCTTCCTTCCTACAATGAGCAGTTCTTC
CDR3 protein: CASSQGLPSYNEQFF

J gene: TRBJ2-7
V gene: TRBV11-3
D gene: -
clone size: -
CDR3 DNA: TGTGCCAGCAGCTTAGGAGGGGGGGGTTCTCGATCCTACGAGCAGTACTTC
CDR3 protein: CASSLGGGGSRSYEQYF

J gene: TRBJ2-1
V gene: TRBV7-8
D gene: TRBD2
clone size: -
CDR3 DNA: TGTGCCAGCAGGCTGGGACTAGCGGGAAATTGGGATGAGCAGTTCTTC
CDR3 protein: CASRLGLAGNWDEQFF

J gene: TRBJ2-5
V gene: TRBV5-1
D gene: TRBD2
clone size: -
CDR3 DNA: TGCGCCAGCAGCTTTTCGGGACTAGCGGGAAAATTTGGGGAGACCCAGTACTTC
CDR3 protein: CASSFSGLAGKFGETQYF

J gene: TRBJ2-6
V gene: TRBV5-4
D gene: -
clone size: -
CDR3 DNA: TGTACGACAGCCTACTCTGGGGCCAACGTCCTGACTTTC
CDR3 protein: CTTAYSGANVLTF

J gene: TRBJ1-4
V gene: TRBV7-8
D gene: TRBD1
clone size: -
CDR3 DNA: TGTGCCAGCAGCTCGGGGGGACAGGGGGTTGCTGAAAAACTGTTTTTT
CDR3 protein: CASSSGGQGVAEKLFF

J gene: TRBJ2-1
V gene: TRBV7-2
D gene: TRBD2
clone size: -
CDR3 DNA: TGTGCCAGCAGCCCTAGCGGGGCCCTCTACAATGAGCAGTTCTTC
CDR3 protein: CASSPSGALYNEQFF

J gene: TRBJ2-5
V gene: TRBV19
D gene: TRBD1
clone size: -
CDR3 DNA: TGTGCCAGTAGTATTTCCCTCCGGACAGGGGGGTATCAAGAGACCCAGTACTTC
CDR3 protein: CASSISLRTGGYQETQYF

J gene: TRBJ2-2
V gene: TRBV5-1
D gene: TRBD1
clone size: -
CDR3 DNA: TGCGCCAGCAGACCGACAGGGGTCTTGACCGGGGAGCTGTTTTTT
CDR3 protein: CASRPTGVLTGELFF

J gene: TRBJ1-2
V gene: TRBV19
D gene: TRBD1
clone size: -
CDR3 DNA: TGTGCCAGTAGTACCTCGGGACAGAATAACTATGGCTACACCTTC
CDR3 protein: CASSTSGQNNYGYTF

J gene: TRBJ2-5
V gene: TRBV6-5
D gene: -
clone size: -
CDR3 DNA: TGTGCCAGCAGCCCCGGGGTTGAAGAGACCCAGTACTTC
CDR3 protein: CASSPGVEETQYF

J gene: TRBJ2-1
V gene: TRBV12-5
D gene: TRBD2
clone size: -
CDR3 DNA: TGTGCTAGTGGGAGGGAGGGAGCCGGGGCCTACAATGAGCAGTTCTTC
CDR3 protein: CASGREGAGAYNEQFF

J gene: TRBJ2-7
V gene: TRBV2
D gene: -
clone size: once
CDR3 DNA: TGTGCCAGCAGTGTACTGTACGCCGCCGAGCAGTACTTC
CDR3 protein: CASSVLYAAEQYF

J gene: TRBJ1-1
V gene: TRBV10-3
D gene: -
clone size: -
CDR3 DNA: TGTGCCATCAGTGAAAGGGGTGAGAACACTGAAGCTTTCTTT
CDR3 protein: CAISERGENTEAFF

J gene: TRBJ2-5
V gene: TRBV4-2
D gene: TRBD2
clone size: -
CDR3 DNA: TGTGCCAGCAGCCAACCAGCGGGAGGGGAGACCCAGTACTTC
CDR3 protein: CASSQPAGGETQYF

J gene: TRBJ1-5
V gene: TRBV5-1
D gene: -
clone size: -
CDR3 DNA: TGCGCCAGCAGCTTGGCTCCGGGGGGCGGTCAGCCCCAGCATTTT
CDR3 protein: CASSLAPGGGQPQHF

J gene: TRBJ2-1
V gene: TRBV30
D gene: TRBD2
clone size: -
CDR3 DNA: TGTGCCTGGAGTGGGGACTACTCCGTTAGTAATGAGCAGTTCTTC
CDR3 protein: CAWSGDYSVSNEQFF

J gene: TRBJ2-6
V gene: TRBV7-2
D gene: -
clone size: -
CDR3 DNA: TGTGCCAGCAGCTTAGGACCGCCCGGGGCTGGGGCCAACGTCCTGACTTTC
CDR3 protein: CASSLGPPGAGANVLTF

J gene: TRBJ2-3
V gene: TRBV2
D gene: TRBD2
clone size: -
CDR3 DNA: TGTGCCAGCAGTGTCCTCGGTAGCGGGGCCACAGATACGCAGTATTTT
CDR3 protein: CASSVLGSGATDTQYF

J gene: TRBJ2-5
V gene: TRBV5-1
D gene: -
clone size: -
CDR3 DNA: TGCGCCAGCAGCCCAGGGTTCCCGGGCCAAGAGACCCAGTACTTC
CDR3 protein: CASSPGFPGQETQYF

J gene: TRBJ2-7
V gene: TRBV9
D gene: -
clone size: once
CDR3 DNA: TGTGCCAGCAGCGTAGGTAGCCCTACCTACGAGCAGTACTTC
CDR3 protein: CASSVGSPTYEQYF

J gene: TRBJ1-2
V gene: TRBV7-9
D gene: TRBD1
clone size: -
CDR3 DNA: TGTGCCAGCAGCGCAGCAGGGGGTTCCTATGGCTACACCTTC
CDR3 protein: CASSAAGGSYGYTF

J gene: TRBJ2-7
V gene: TRBV5-1
D gene: TRBD1
clone size: -
CDR3 DNA: TGCGCCAGCAGCTTAACCGGGACAGTCTACTACGAGCAGTACTTC
CDR3 protein: CASSLTGTVYYEQYF

J gene: TRBJ1-4
V gene: TRBV18
D gene: -
clone size: -
CDR3 DNA: TGTGCCAGCTCACCCCGGCGGAGAGAAAAACTGTTTTTT
CDR3 protein: CASSPRRREKLFF

J gene: TRBJ2-3
V gene: TRBV6-6
D gene: -
clone size: -
CDR3 DNA: TGTGCCAGCAGTTATTCAGGGGTCACAGATACGCAGTATTTT
CDR3 protein: CASSYSGVTDTQYF

J gene: TRBJ2-7
V gene: TRBV6-6
D gene: -
clone size: -
CDR3 DNA: TGTGCCATCTCCCTTACGGCGGGTGCCTACGAGCAGTACTTC
CDR3 protein: CAISLTAGAYEQYF

J gene: TRBJ2-2
V gene: TRBV30
D gene: TRBD2
clone size: -
CDR3 DNA: TGTGCCTGGAGTGTAGGACTAGCGGGAACCGGGGAGCTGTTTTTT
CDR3 protein: CAWSVGLAGTGELFF

J gene: TRBJ2-1
V gene: TRBV4-1
D gene: TRBD2
clone size: -
CDR3 DNA: TGCGCCAGCAGCCAGCGACTAGCGGGGTACTACAATGAGCAGTTCTTC
CDR3 protein: CASSQRLAGYYNEQFF

J gene: TRBJ1-6
V gene: TRBV6-1
D gene: TRBD1
clone size: -
CDR3 DNA: TGTGCCAGCAGGGAACAGACCGGGACAGTATATTTTAATTCACCCCTCCACTTT
CDR3 protein: CASREQTGTVYFNSPLHF

J gene: TRBJ2-7
V gene: TRBV6-5
D gene: -
clone size: -
CDR3 DNA: TGTGCCAGCAGTTACTCGGCCGGGATGGGCGAGCAGTACTTC
CDR3 protein: CASSYSAGMGEQYF

J gene: TRBJ2-2
V gene: TRBV6-1
D gene: TRBD1
clone size: -
CDR3 DNA: TGTGCCAGCAGTGAAGCTCTGGCAGGGGGTCGGACCGGGGAGCTGTTTTTT
CDR3 protein: CASSEALAGGRTGELFF

J gene: TRBJ2-1
V gene: TRBV5-1
D gene: TRBD1
clone size: -
CDR3 DNA: TGCGCCAGCAGCCTGAACCCGGGACAGGGGATATTTCAGTCTAATGAGCAGTTCTTC
CDR3 protein: CASSLNPGQGIFQSNEQFF

J gene: TRBJ2-1
V gene: TRBV7-6
D gene: -
clone size: -
CDR3 DNA: TGTGCCAGCAGCTTATTCACGGGAGCAAACAATGAGCAGTTCTTC
CDR3 protein: CASSLFTGANNEQFF

J gene: TRBJ2-5
V gene: TRBV7-2
D gene: -
clone size: -
CDR3 DNA: TGTGCCAGCAGCTTCCTGGAGACCCAGTACTTC
CDR3 protein: CASSFLETQYF

J gene: TRBJ1-2
V gene: TRBV28
D gene: TRBD1
clone size: -
CDR3 DNA: TGTGCCAGCAGCTTGACAGGGGGAACATATGGCTACACCTTC
CDR3 protein: CASSLTGGTYGYTF